This T cell receptor (beta chain) was sequenced in a study of blood T cells in healthy people across ages. Study context: Every two T cells gave about one barcoded beta molecule via template switching. General observations from the study: Long-lived donors carried more naive CD4+ cells and greater diversity than aged donors. Strong correlation linked observed beta diversity and percent naive T cells.

Germline lookup yields CDR1 MNHEY and CDR2 SMNVEV (reference sequence). The V end lost 6 bases, the J end lost 2 bases, and 17 bases lay between the germline ends. The CDR3 covers 15 residues. Ten or more counts support this clonotype. Its target is unknown. Peripheral blood from each donor was collected in a volume of roughly 9.2 milliliters. A second 7 to 11 cycle PCR used barcoded and J-beta primers. From the 5' RACE reads, TCRdb called clonotypes with MiXCR, one entry per CDR3 protein. The sample includes over a million distinct CDR3 sequences, around 55% of them seen just once. The chain uses TRBV27 and TRBJ2-7; D might be TRBD1 (6 bases). The TCR comes from a man between 18 and 29 years old in good health. Sample: blood. CDR3 amino acids: CASRLGQRPTYEQYF. CDR3 bases: TGTGCCAGCAGGCTGGGACAACGCCCAACCTACGAGCAGTACTTC.